Shown below are 16 T cell receptor beta chains from a single sample sequenced in a study of T cell responses to AZD1222 COVID-19 vaccine. Assay used: immunoSEQ multiplex PCR; TCRdb lists only in-frame clones, some missing. The profile covers more than 100,000 clones, with more than 85% appearing a single time and 1.5% to 2% taken by the ten largest. The material sequenced was peripheral blood, taken on day 0 of AZD1222 vaccination. The receptors come from an adult in good health.

V and J are TRBV5-3 and TRBJ2-6; 9 positions match TRBD1. TRBV5-3 counts as an open reading frame of uncertain function. CDR3 length equals 16 residues. Losses at the gene ends were 7 bases for V and 2 bases for J; bases not matched to a gene: 7. Written as DNA, the CDR3 is TGTGCCAGACGGCCGACAGGGGGGACTGGGGCCAACGTCCTGACTTTC. This gives the protein CARRPTGGTGANVLTF.

J is TRBJ2-1 and V is TRBV10-3; 8 bases agree with TRBD1. Losses at the gene ends were 6 bases for V and 5 bases for J; bases not matched to a gene: 3. The CDR3 has 13 amino acids. The V gene's germline CDR1 is ENHRY and CDR2 SYGVKD. CDR3 coding DNA: TGTGCCATCAGCCTGGGACAGGACAATGAGCAGTTCTTC. It is translated as CAISLGQDNEQFF.

The chain is built from TRBV6-2 or TRBV6-3 and TRBJ2-5, with 8 bases identical to TRBD2. Germline values: CDR1 MNHEY, CDR2 SVGEGT. The trim removed 6 bases at V and 5 bases at J, leaving 11 bases unmatched. This CDR3 spans 15 amino acids. CDR3 nucleotide sequence: TGTGCCAGCAGCCCGAAACGTAGCGGGGCGGAGACCCAGTACTTC. Translating it yields CASSPKRSGAETQYF.

This chain uses TRBV7-2 with TRBJ1-2; no clear D. The CDR3 is 14 amino acids. Germline V gives CDR1 SGHTA, CDR2 FQGNSA. Trimming removed 4 bases at V and 4 bases at J, with 13 bases between. Written as DNA, the CDR3 is TGTGCCAGCAGCTGGAAACTTCAAATCTATGGCTACACCTTC. Translated, it gives CASSWKLQIYGYTF.

The V gene is TRBV5-4, the J gene TRBJ1-1; D uncertain. Germline loops: CDR1 SGHNT, CDR2 YYREEE (reference sequence). The CDR3 has 13 amino acids. V was shortened by 4 bases and J by 8 bases, with 15 bases between the two germline ends. The CDR3 DNA follows: TGTGCCAGCAGCAAAATAGGGCCCGCCGAAGCTTTCTTT. Protein sequence: CASSKIGPAEAFF.

This clone was counted a few times. CDR3 sequence reads: CSVPGRGGYEQYF. The CDR3 coding sequence is TGCAGCGTCCCGGGACGAGGAGGGTACGAGCAGTACTTC. V is TRBV29-1 and J is TRBJ2-7, with a possible D match to TRBD2 (6 bases). V was shortened by 6 bases and J by 4 bases, with 16 bases between the two germline ends. The CDR3 contains 13 residues. Per the germline V gene, CDR1 is SQVTM and CDR2 is ANQGSEA.

In its sample, this clone was seen once. The chain is built from TRBV2 and TRBJ1-4, with a tentative D call TRBD1 (5 bases). CDR1 and CDR2 from the germline V gene are SNHLY and FYNNEI. CDR3 length: 13 amino acids. Trimming shortened V by 7 bases and J by 8 bases, and 14 bases separated the two germline ends. The CDR3 loop is CASIPGRPEKLFF. Here the CDR3 DNA reads TGTGCCAGCATACCGGGGCGTCCGGAAAAACTGTTTTTT.

The gene calls are TRBV29-1 and TRBJ1-2, with TRBD1 as a possible D gene (5 bases). The CDR3 contains 14 residues. Germline CDR1 SQVTM, CDR2 ANQGSEA. V was clipped by 4 bases and J by 4 bases, with 16 bases between them. CDR3 in amino acids: CSVADPGRIYGYTF. CDR3 sequence (DNA): TGCAGCGTTGCGGACCCGGGACGGATCTATGGCTACACCTTC.

In the case of this clone: The same CDR3 is also encoded by other DNA sequences in this sample. The genes are TRBV30 and TRBJ2-3; D possibly corresponds to TRBD2 (5 bases). The CDR3 totals 14 residues. Germline V CDR1 and CDR2: GTSNPN, SVGIG (reference sequence). V was clipped by 0 bases and J by 0 bases, with 7 bases between them. The CDR3 coding sequence is TGTGCCTGGAGTGTAGGGAGTAGCACAGATACGCAGTATTTT. This sequence encodes CAWSVGSSTDTQYF.

V usage is TRBV7-9 and J usage is TRBJ1-6; D gene ambiguous. The V end lost 0 bases, the J end lost 9 bases, and 6 bases lay between the germline ends. CDR1 and CDR2 (germline): SEHNR, FQNEAQ (reference sequence). The CDR3 runs 13 residues. The CDR3 DNA is TGTGCCAGCAGCTTAGCAAACCGTTCACCCCTCCACTTT. Encoded protein: CASSLANRSPLHF. The entire variable domain, with the rest obtained from reference TRBV7-9 and TRBJ1-6, is as follows: DTGVSQNPRHKITKRGQNVTFRCDPISEHNRLYWYRQTLGQGPEFLTYFQNEAQLEKSRLLSDRFSAERPKGSFSTLEIQRTEQGDSAMYLCASSLANRSPLHFGNGTRLTVT.

V and J are TRBV29-1 and TRBJ2-7; possibly TRBD2 for D (6 bases). From germline, CDR1 is SQVTM and CDR2 ANQGSEA. V was clipped by 4 bases and J by 0 bases, with 10 bases between them. The CDR3 runs to 13 residues. CDR3 bases: TGCAGCGTTGGCCGGGGGTTCTCCTACGAGCAGTACTTC. Protein product: CSVGRGFSYEQYF.

The chain uses TRBV5-1 and TRBJ1-1; possibly TRBD1 for D (6 bases). Germline-derived CDR1 and CDR2 are SGHRS and YFSETQ. Deletions cut 0 bases from V and 0 bases from J, with 9 bases between. The CDR3 is 15 amino acids. DNA of the CDR3: TGCGCCAGCAGCTTGGATGGACAGCTGAACACTGAAGCTTTCTTT. Protein product: CASSLDGQLNTEAFF.

The chain uses TRBV7-2 and TRBJ2-1; D gene ambiguous. In germline, CDR1 is SGHTA, CDR2 FQGNSA. CDR3 size: 14 residues. Trimming shortened V by 2 bases and J by 10 bases, and 15 bases separated the two germline ends. The CDR3 nucleotides read TGTGCCAGCAGCTTATTTATAGGGCAGCGAGAGCAGTTCTTC. Translation gives CASSLFIGQREQFF.

This chain connects TRBV4-1 to TRBJ2-3; 9 nucleotides match TRBD2. The CDR3 length is 15 residues. Germline trimming cut 3 bases from V and 2 bases from J; bases unmatched to any gene: 3. Germline CDR1 MGHRA, CDR2 YSYEKL. CDR3 bases: TGCGCCAGCAGCCAGGGGACTAGCTTCACAGATACGCAGTATTTT. Protein product: CASSQGTSFTDTQYF.

The chain carries TRBV11-2 and TRBJ2-1; tentatively, D is TRBD2 (6 bases). CDR1 is SGHAT, CDR2 FQNNGV, per germline. This CDR3 contains 17 residues. V dropped 2 bases and J dropped 0 bases, with 14 bases sitting between them. CDR3 DNA sequence: TGTGCCAGCAGCTTACCTTCTAGCGACCCCTCCTACAATGAGCAGTTCTTC. This gives the protein CASSLPSSDPSYNEQFF.

J is TRBJ2-1 and V is TRBV29-1; no clear D. Germline V gives CDR1 SQVTM, CDR2 ANQGSEA. This CDR3 has 13 amino acids. DNA of the CDR3: TGCGGATGGTCCTCCAGCTCCTACAATGAGCAGTTCTTC. Its protein is CGWSSSSYNEQFF.